This record looks at one T cell receptor beta chain sequence and its context. Its specificity is unknown. These data come from a study of cytomegalovirus exposure and HLA in healthy donors. The PCR had 60 Vbeta and 13 Jbeta primers. Assay: immunoSEQ multiplex PCR; the TCRdb copy retains only in-frame clones and omits some. The profile shows approximately 150,000 clones, roughly 80% of them singletons. There are 15 residues in the CDR3. Trimming left V 5 bases short and J 2 bases short, with 14 bases between. Germline-derived CDR1 and CDR2 are SEHNR and FQNEAQ (reference sequence). Study outcomes and limitations: Researchers had no immune exposure information except CMV serostatus available. Most TCR sequences were seen very rarely across donors, but some public TCRs occurred in many. In a later analysis, CMV-associated beta chains were mostly HLA-associated, it appeared.

The sequenced material came from PBMCs. The TCR was taken from a middle-aged woman in good health and CMV-seropositive. The chain employs TRBV7-9 and TRBJ2-3; D uncertain. DNA of the CDR3: TGTGCCAGCAGCCCCCGTCCCACTTCCACAGATACGCAGTATTTT. Its translation: CASSPRPTSTDTQYF.